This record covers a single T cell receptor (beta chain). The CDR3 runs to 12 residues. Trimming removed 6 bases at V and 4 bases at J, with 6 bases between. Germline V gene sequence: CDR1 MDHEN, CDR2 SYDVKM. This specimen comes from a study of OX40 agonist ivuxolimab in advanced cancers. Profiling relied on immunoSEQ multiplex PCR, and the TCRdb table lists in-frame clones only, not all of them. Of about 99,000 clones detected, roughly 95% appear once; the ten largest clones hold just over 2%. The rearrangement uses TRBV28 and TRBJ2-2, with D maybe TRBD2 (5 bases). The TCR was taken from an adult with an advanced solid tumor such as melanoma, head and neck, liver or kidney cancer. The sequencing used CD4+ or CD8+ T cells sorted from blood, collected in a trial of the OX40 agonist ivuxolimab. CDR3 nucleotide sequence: TGTGCCAGCAGCCGGGGCACCGGGGAGCTGTTTTTT. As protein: CASSRGTGELFF. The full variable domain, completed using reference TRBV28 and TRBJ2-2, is DVKVTQSSRYLVKRTGEKVFLECVQDMDHENMFWYRQDPGLGLRLIYFSYDVKMKEKGDIPEGYSVSREKKERFSLILESASTNQTSMYLCASSRGTGELFFGEGSRLTVL.